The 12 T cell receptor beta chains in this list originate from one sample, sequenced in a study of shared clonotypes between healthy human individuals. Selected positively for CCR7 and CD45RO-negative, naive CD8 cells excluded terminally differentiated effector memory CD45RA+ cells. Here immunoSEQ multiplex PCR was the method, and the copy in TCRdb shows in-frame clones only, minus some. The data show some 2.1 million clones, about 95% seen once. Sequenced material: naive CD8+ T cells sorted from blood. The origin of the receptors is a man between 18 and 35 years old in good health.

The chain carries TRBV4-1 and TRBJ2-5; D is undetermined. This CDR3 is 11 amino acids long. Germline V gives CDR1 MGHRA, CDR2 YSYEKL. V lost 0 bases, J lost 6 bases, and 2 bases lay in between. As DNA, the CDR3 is TGCGCCAGCAGCCAAGACCAGACCCAGTACTTC. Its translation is CASSQDQTQYF.

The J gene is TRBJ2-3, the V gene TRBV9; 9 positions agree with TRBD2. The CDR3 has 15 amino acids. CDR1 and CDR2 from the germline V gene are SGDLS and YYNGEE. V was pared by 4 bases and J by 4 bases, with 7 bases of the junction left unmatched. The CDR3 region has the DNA TGTGCCAGCAGCTTTAGCGGGAGTCTCTCAGATACGCAGTATTTT. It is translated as CASSFSGSLSDTQYF.

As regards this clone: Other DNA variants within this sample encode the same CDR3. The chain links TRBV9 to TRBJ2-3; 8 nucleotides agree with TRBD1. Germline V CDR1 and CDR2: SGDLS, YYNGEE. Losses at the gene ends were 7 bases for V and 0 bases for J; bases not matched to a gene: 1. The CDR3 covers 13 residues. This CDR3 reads CASRDRSTDTQYF. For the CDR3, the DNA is TGTGCCAGCCGGGACAGGAGCACAGATACGCAGTATTTT. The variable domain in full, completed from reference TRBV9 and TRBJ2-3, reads DSGVTQTPKHLITATGQRVTLRCSPRSGDLSVYWYQQSLDQGLQFLIQYYNGEERAKGNILERFSAQQFPDLHSELNLSSLELGDSALYFCASRDRSTDTQYFGPGTRLTVL.

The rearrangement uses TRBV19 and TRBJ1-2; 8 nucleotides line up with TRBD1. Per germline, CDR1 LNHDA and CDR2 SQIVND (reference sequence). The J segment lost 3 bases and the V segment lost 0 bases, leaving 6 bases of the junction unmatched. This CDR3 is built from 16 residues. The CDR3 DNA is TGTGCCAGTAGTATAGATCGGACAGGGACTCACTATGGCTACACCTTC. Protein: CASSIDRTGTHYGYTF.

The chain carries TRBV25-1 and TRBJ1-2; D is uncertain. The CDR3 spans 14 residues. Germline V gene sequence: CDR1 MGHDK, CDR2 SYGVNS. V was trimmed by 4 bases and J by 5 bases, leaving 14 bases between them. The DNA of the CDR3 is TGTGCCAGCAGTGGCTTACGGTTAATTTATGGCTACACCTTC. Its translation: CASSGLRLIYGYTF.

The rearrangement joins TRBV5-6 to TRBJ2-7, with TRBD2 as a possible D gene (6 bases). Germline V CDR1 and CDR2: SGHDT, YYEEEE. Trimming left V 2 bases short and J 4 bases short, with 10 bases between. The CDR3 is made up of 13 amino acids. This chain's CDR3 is CASSLGGWYEQYF. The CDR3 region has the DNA TGTGCCAGCAGCTTAGGAGGGTGGTACGAGCAGTACTTC.

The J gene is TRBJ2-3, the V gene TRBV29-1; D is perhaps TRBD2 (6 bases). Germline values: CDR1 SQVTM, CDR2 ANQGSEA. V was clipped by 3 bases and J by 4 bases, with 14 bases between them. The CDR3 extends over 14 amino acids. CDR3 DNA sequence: TGCAGCGTTGATTCGGGGGATTCAGCAGATACGCAGTATTTT. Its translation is CSVDSGDSADTQYF.

The CDR3: CATSRDRFEETQYF. In nucleotides, the CDR3 is TGTGCCACCAGCAGAGATAGATTTGAGGAGACCCAGTACTTC. The rearrangement joins TRBV15 to TRBJ2-5; D is undetermined. Looked up from germline, CDR1 is LNHNV and CDR2 is YYDKDF (reference sequence). Trimming pared 0 bases from V and 5 bases from J, leaving 10 bases between. The CDR3 totals 14 residues.

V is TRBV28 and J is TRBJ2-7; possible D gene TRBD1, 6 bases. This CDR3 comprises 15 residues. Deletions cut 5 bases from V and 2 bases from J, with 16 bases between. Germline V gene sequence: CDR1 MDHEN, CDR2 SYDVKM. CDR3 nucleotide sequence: TGTGCCAGCAGTGACAGGCTTGATCCCCCCTACGAGCAGTACTTC. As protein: CASSDRLDPPYEQYF.

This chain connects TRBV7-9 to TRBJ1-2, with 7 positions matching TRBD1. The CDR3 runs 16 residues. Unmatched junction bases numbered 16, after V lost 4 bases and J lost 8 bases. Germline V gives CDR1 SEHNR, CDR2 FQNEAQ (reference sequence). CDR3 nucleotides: TGTGCCAGCAGCTCCGAGGCGACAGGGTGGATTCGGGGCTACACCTTC. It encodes CASSSEATGWIRGYTF. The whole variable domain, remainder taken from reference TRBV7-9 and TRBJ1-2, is DTGVSQNPRHKITKRGQNVTFRCDPISEHNRLYWYRQTLGQGPEFLTYFQNEAQLEKSRLLSDRFSAERPKGSFSTLEIQRTEQGDSAMYLCASSSEATGWIRGYTFGSGTRLTVV.

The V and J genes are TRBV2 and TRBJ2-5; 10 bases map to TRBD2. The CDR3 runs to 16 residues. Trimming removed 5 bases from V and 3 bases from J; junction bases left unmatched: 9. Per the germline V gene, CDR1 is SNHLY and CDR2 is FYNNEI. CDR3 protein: CASSYYFGLAEETQYF. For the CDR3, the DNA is TGTGCCAGCAGTTACTACTTCGGACTAGCGGAAGAGACCCAGTACTTC.

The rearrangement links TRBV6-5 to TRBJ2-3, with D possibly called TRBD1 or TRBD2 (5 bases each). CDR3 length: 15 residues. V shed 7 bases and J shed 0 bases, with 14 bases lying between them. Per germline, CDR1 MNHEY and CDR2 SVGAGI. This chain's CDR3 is CASTQNWGSTDTQYF. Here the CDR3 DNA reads TGTGCCAGCACCCAAAATTGGGGGAGCACAGATACGCAGTATTTT.